This record looks at one T cell receptor (beta chain) sequence and its context. Antigen: not known. The source of the sample is a study of shared clonotypes between healthy human individuals. Study-level information: There were three CD4 naive, three CD4 memory, two CD8 naive and one CD8 memory plates per donor. The study's findings and limits: With few donors, the genetic and exposure-history diversity represented was limited.

Profiled with immunoSEQ multiplex PCR; TCRdb holds only in-frame clones, not every one. The sample includes about a million clones, 60% to 80% of them seen just once. This CDR3 spans 12 amino acids. The V end lost 6 bases, the J end lost 1 base, and 6 bases lay between the germline ends. Germline loops: CDR1 MNHEY, CDR2 SMNVEV (reference sequence). The clonotype comes from a man aged 18 to 30 in good health. Some clones in this sample may be carry-over from other donors' samples. The chain carries TRBV27 and TRBJ2-5; unclear D gene. The specimen sequenced was memory CD4+ T cells from PBMCs. Subset described: CD45RA-negative fraction. CDR3 loop: CASRDPQETQYF. Here the CDR3 DNA reads TGTGCCAGCAGGGACCCCCAAGAGACCCAGTACTTC.